This TCR beta chain was found in a study of T-cell reconstitution after alpha-beta-depleted transplantation in children. Study-wide findings and caveats: Surviving recipient T cells and thymic progenitors underlay high day-60 TCRbeta diversity in some patients. Where alpha-beta T cells came from about two months after transplant was reportedly several hundred expanded graft clones. After one year, T-cell counts and TCRbeta diversity mostly came from new T cells.

Molecular barcoding with unique molecular identifiers was used for the TCRbeta library. TCRdb re-called the PCR reads with MiXCR, one entry per CDR3 protein. The sample carries 500,000 or so distinct CDR3 sequences, about 10% recorded once. This clonotype was counted between two and nine times. Antigen unknown. Specimen: PBMCs, mostly from graft donor cells, collected 180 days after TCRalphabeta/CD19-depleted stem cell transplant. The sequence was obtained from a female patient between 2 and 15 years old who had a stem cell transplant for aplastic anemia, so the T cells may come from the graft donor.

CDR3 in DNA: TGCAGTGCTAGTCCGTGGACAGGATTAAACATTCAGTACTTC. This encodes CSASPWTGLNIQYF. This chain links TRBV20-1 with TRBJ2-4; 7 bases match TRBD1. This CDR3 has 14 residues. The trim removed 3 bases at V and 6 bases at J, leaving 8 bases unmatched. Germline CDR1 reads DFQATT; CDR2 reads SNEGSKA (reference sequence).